This section outlines one T cell receptor (beta chain) sequence together with its context. Its target is unknown. This record belongs to a study of cytomegalovirus exposure and HLA in healthy donors. About the study: An early data release held approximately 85 million unique TCRs from HLA-typed donors.

Findings and caveats of the study: TRBV6-2, TRBV6-3 and other indistinguishable V segments were excluded.

Nominally healthy donors provided the samples, though records likely missed some immune exposures. The CDR3 extends over 14 amino acids. Trimming cost V 6 bases and J 6 bases; bases outside gene matches: 10. Germline assignment: CDR1 SNHLY and CDR2 FYNNEI. The PCR was carried out with 60 Vbeta primers and 13 Jbeta primers. Measured with immunoSEQ multiplex PCR; TCRdb has only the in-frame clones, and not every one. The top ten clones hold roughly 1.7% of a sample with under 200,000 clones, around four fifths of them seen once. The genes are TRBV2 and TRBJ2-7, with 8 bases identical to TRBD2. This TCR derives from a man aged 35 to 55 in good health and CMV-seropositive. Material: PBMCs. CDR3 region: CASRDPGLVGEQYF. CDR3 nucleotides: TGTGCCAGCAGAGACCCGGGACTAGTAGGCGAGCAGTACTTC.